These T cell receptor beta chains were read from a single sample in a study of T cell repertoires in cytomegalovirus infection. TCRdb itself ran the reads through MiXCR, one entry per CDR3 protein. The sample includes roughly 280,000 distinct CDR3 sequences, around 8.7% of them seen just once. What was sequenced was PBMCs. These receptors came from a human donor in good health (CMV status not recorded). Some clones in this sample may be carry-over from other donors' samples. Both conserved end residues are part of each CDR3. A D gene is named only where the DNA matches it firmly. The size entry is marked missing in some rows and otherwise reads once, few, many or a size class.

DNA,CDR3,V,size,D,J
TGTGCCAGCAAATCGGGGTCCTCCGGGACCGGGGAGCTGTTTTTT,CASKSGSSGTGELFF,TRBV7-8,many,.,TRBJ2-2
TGTGCCAGCAGCCCCTATAGCGTCCAAGAGACCCAGTACTTC,CASSPYSVQETQYF,TRBV7-6,many,.,TRBJ2-5
TGTGCCAGCAGCTCCGTCGACCGGGGCCACTATGGCTACACCTTC,CASSSVDRGHYGYTF,TRBV7-2,many,.,TRBJ1-2
TGTGCCAGCAGTTTAGCTAGTAGGGAGAGCAATCAGCCCCAGCATTTT,CASSLASRESNQPQHF,TRBV12-3/TRBV12-4,few,.,TRBJ1-5
TGTGCCAGCAGCTTCCTTGACGGATCAGCTTTCTTT,CASSFLDGSAFF,TRBV7-2,many,.,TRBJ1-1
TGTGCCAGCAGCTCAACCGGGACAGGAATCGACGAGCAGTACTTC,CASSSTGTGIDEQYF,TRBV7-3,few,TRBD1,TRBJ2-7
TGTGCCAGCAGCTCACGACAGGGAGATGCATCTGGGGCCAACGTCCTGACTTTC,CASSSRQGDASGANVLTF,TRBV7-2,many,TRBD1,TRBJ2-6
TGTGCCAGCCGGACAGGGAAGGGCTCCGAGACCCAGTACTTC,CASRTGKGSETQYF,TRBV28,many,TRBD1,TRBJ2-5
TGCGCCAGCAGCCCAGGGTCCAGCGGGAGTTCATCAGATACGCAGTATTTT,CASSPGSSGSSSDTQYF,TRBV5-1,.,TRBD2,TRBJ2-3
TGTGCCAGCCTCACATCGAACACTGAAGCTTTCTTT,CASLTSNTEAFF,TRBV28,few,.,TRBJ1-1
TGTGCCAGCAGTTCGCGGCTAAACGAGCAGTACTTC,CASSSRLNEQYF,TRBV12-3/TRBV12-4,.,.,TRBJ2-7
TGTGCCAGCAGTGTCAGCGGGAGTTTATGGAATGAGCAGTTCTTC,CASSVSGSLWNEQFF,TRBV25-1,.,TRBD2,TRBJ2-1
TGTGCCAGCAGGGGACAGGTCAAGAACACTGAAGCTTTCTTT,CASRGQVKNTEAFF,TRBV6-1,.,TRBD1,TRBJ1-1
TGTGCCAGCAGCTTTAACCCACAGGGACTCGCGAACACCGGGGAGCTGTTTTTT,CASSFNPQGLANTGELFF,TRBV5-5,many,.,TRBJ2-2
TGTGCCATCAGTGCAGGGGGTAACACCGGGGAGCTGTTTTTT,CAISAGGNTGELFF,TRBV10-3,many,TRBD1,TRBJ2-2
TGCAGTGCTAGTCGCCCAGCATGGTCCTCCTACGAGCAGTACTTC,CSASRPAWSSYEQYF,TRBV20-1,few,.,TRBJ2-7
TGTGCCTGGAGTGTATTGGTTCCAGGAGAAGCTTTCTTT,CAWSVLVPGEAFF,TRBV30,few,.,TRBJ1-1
TGTGCCAGCAGCCAAGATCCTGGGGACGAGCAGTACTTC,CASSQDPGDEQYF,TRBV3-1,.,.,TRBJ2-7
TGTGCCAGCAGCTTAGGGCTTACAGCAAATCAGCCCCAGCATTTT,CASSLGLTANQPQHF,TRBV7-2,many,.,TRBJ1-5
TGTGCCAGTATCCAACCCCGAACAGGGGGCTATACTGAAGCTTTCTTT,CASIQPRTGGYTEAFF,TRBV19,many,TRBD1,TRBJ1-1
TGTGCCAGCAGCGCTTCACAGGTGGATAATGAAAAACTGTTTTTT,CASSASQVDNEKLFF,TRBV7-9,many,.,TRBJ1-4
TGTGCCAGCATTTCTAAGGGACTAGCGGGATCGGAGCAGTTCTTC,CASISKGLAGSEQFF,TRBV6-1,.,TRBD2,TRBJ2-1
TGTGCCTGGAGTGGGACCCGGGTAGCAAAAAACATTCAGTACTTC,CAWSGTRVAKNIQYF,TRBV30,.,.,TRBJ2-4
TGTGCCAGCAGTTTACTGGGCAGAAGAGACCAGCCCCAGCATTTT,CASSLLGRRDQPQHF,TRBV28,.,.,TRBJ1-5
TGCAGCGTTGGACCTCGGACAGGGAGGGATGGCTACACCTTC,CSVGPRTGRDGYTF,TRBV29-1,few,TRBD1,TRBJ1-2
TGTGCCAGCAGCCCCGCCACAGGGAGGAACACTGAAGCTTTCTTT,CASSPATGRNTEAFF,TRBV7-2,many,.,TRBJ1-1
TGTGCCAGCAGCCTGGAGACTAGCGGGAGGGCGGACAATGAGCAGTTCTTC,CASSLETSGRADNEQFF,TRBV5-6,many,TRBD2,TRBJ2-1
TGTGCCGCGAGTGGGACGCTGCCCTACAATGAGCAGTTCTTC,CAASGTLPYNEQFF,TRBV6-2/TRBV6-3,many,.,TRBJ2-1
TGTGCCAGCAGTTTATCCCCCCTCCGCAATGAGCAGTTCTTC,CASSLSPLRNEQFF,TRBV28,many,.,TRBJ2-1
TGTGCCAGCAGCTTAAGTCATAGCGGGGGAGTAAGCTACAATGAGCAGTTCTTC,CASSLSHSGGVSYNEQFF,TRBV7-2,many,TRBD2,TRBJ2-1
TGTGCCAGCAGCTACCAAGGGGATCTGGGTGAAAAACTGTTTTTT,CASSYQGDLGEKLFF,TRBV7-2,many,.,TRBJ1-4
TGTGCCAGTAGTTATACAGGGACGGAGACCCAGTACTTC,CASSYTGTETQYF,TRBV19,.,.,TRBJ2-5
TGTGCCAGCTCACCTTTACAGGGGAGTTCCTACGAGCAGTACTTC,CASSPLQGSSYEQYF,TRBV18,few,TRBD1,TRBJ2-7
TGTGCCAGCAGGGTGTCGGGAGCAGCCAAAAACATTCAGTACTTC,CASRVSGAAKNIQYF,TRBV2,few,.,TRBJ2-4